This TCR beta chain was identified during a study of blood T cell repertoires in COVID-19. Study context: Sample material is recorded as cDNA or gDNA derived from T cells, B-cell-depleted T cells, or PBMCs.

Germline V gene data show CDR1 as SGHDT and CDR2 as YYEEEE. This CDR3 contains 15 residues. The J segment lost 7 bases and the V segment lost 4 bases, leaving 12 bases of the junction unmatched. Per the original methods: Estimates of nucleated cell counts were drawn from the amplification of reference gene primers. Only in-frame clones appear in the TCRdb table, and some are missing; sequencing was by immunoSEQ multiplex PCR. The V and J calls and clone size were taken over from that table, and D and trimming were inferred from the DNA. The sample includes 300,000 to 450,000 clones, about 85% of them seen just once.

Sequenced material: peripheral blood. The chain couples TRBV5-6 to TRBJ2-7; TRBD2 agrees at 9 bases. The sequence was collected from a woman between 18 and 29 years old with acute or convalescent COVID-19. The CDR3 is CASSIEREVRQEQYF. The CDR3 region has the DNA TGTGCCAGCAGCATAGAGCGGGAGGTTAGGCAGGAGCAGTACTTC.